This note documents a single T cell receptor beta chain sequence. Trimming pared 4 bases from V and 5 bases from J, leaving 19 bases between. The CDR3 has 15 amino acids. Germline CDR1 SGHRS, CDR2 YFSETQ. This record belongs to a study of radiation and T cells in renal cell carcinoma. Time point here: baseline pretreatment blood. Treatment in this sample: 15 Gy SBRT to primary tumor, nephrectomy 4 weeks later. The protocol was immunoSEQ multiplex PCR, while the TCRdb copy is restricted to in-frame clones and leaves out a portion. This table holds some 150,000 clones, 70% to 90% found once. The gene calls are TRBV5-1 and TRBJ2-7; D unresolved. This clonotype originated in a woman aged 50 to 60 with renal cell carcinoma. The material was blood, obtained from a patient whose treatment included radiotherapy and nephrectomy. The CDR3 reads CASSPRAQVRNEQYF. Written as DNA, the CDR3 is TGCGCCAGCAGCCCCCGGGCCCAAGTGCGGAACGAGCAGTACTTC.